Shown below are 14 T cell receptor beta chains from a single sample sequenced in a study of tumor-infiltrating lymphocytes in primary liver carcinoma. From around 20-30 mg of unsorted bulk tissue, DNA and RNA were co-extracted together. A primer matching the constant region was used to make TCR beta cDNA from approximately 0.45 ug of total RNA. Nested multiplex PCR, run for three rounds with slightly modified ARM-PCR, yielded TCR beta libraries. Use of TRBV1-TRBV30 forward primers with a C-beta reverse primer characterized the first two PCR rounds, which lasted about 10 cycles each. MiXCR, run by TCRdb on the multiplex PCR reads, gives a single entry per CDR3 protein. The sample holds under 200,000 distinct CDR3 sequences; around 81% are singletons and the top ten take over 15%. Specimen: tumor tissue from primary liver carcinoma. The receptors here all came from a man aged 35-49 years with primary liver carcinoma and hepatitis B virus infection.

This clonotype was found once. This sequence joins TRBV12-3 or TRBV12-4 and TRBJ1-1; no firm D call. The germline V and J ends were trimmed by 8 bases and 2 bases, with 15 bases remaining between them. The CDR3 runs to 14 residues. CDR3 loop: CASGPRTGNTEAFF. DNA of the CDR3: TGTGCCAGCGGACCTCGGACGGGAAACACTGAAGCTTTCTTT.

On this clonotype itself: At one of its ends the junction is not consistent with the germline gene, which may arise from a read error. V is TRBV6-6 and J is TRBJ1-4; 12 nucleotides line up with TRBD1. The CDR3 is made up of 16 amino acids. Germline V gene sequence: CDR1 MNHNY, CDR2 SVGAGI (reference sequence). The CDR3 sequence: CAISNRDRGQGEKLFF. The CDR3 region has the DNA TGTGCCATCAGTAACCGGGACAGGGGGCAAGGCGAAAAACTGTTTTTT.

As regards this clonotype: Sequence at one end of the junction differs from germline and may be a read error. J is TRBJ2-5 and V is TRBV6-1, with D perhaps matching TRBD2 (6 bases). The CDR3 totals 14 residues. Looked up from germline, CDR1 is MNHNS and CDR2 is SASEGT. The CDR3 here is CASGARLVQETKYF. The CDR3 DNA follows: TGTGCCAGCGGTGCACGACTAGTCCAGGAGACCAAGTACTTC.

V gene TRBV6-1 combines with J gene TRBJ2-7; 8 bases are shared with TRBD2. After removal of 0 bases from V and 3 bases from J, the junction contained 4 bases not matched to a gene. This CDR3 contains 15 residues. Germline CDR1 is MNHNS and CDR2 is SASEGT. In nucleotides, the CDR3 is TGTGCCAGCAGTGAAGCGACGGGACTAGGCTACGAGCAGTACTTC. It encodes CASSEATGLGYEQYF.

In its sample, this clonotype was seen once. A much larger clone differs from this one at a single base, so this may be a read error. This rearrangement joins TRBV6-4 to TRBJ2-5; maybe TRBD2 (6 bases). Germline CDR1 and CDR2: MRHNA and SNTAGT. V dropped 5 bases and J dropped 7 bases, with 14 bases sitting between them. The CDR3 totals 13 residues. CDR3 sequence: CASSSSMGGTQYF. CDR3 DNA sequence: TGTGCCAGCAGTAGCTCAATGGGGGGGACCCAGTACTTC.

A word on this clonotype: Sequence at one end of the junction differs from germline and may be a read error. The chain is built from TRBV11-1 and TRBJ2-1, with D perhaps TRBD1 (5 bases). The CDR3 consists of 15 residues. The germline gives CDR1 SGHAT, CDR2 FQDESV (reference sequence). The CDR3: CASSFQGSLDNEQLF. CDR3 nucleotide sequence: TGTGCCAGCAGCTTTCAGGGATCGCTGGACAATGAGCAGCTCTTC. Variable domain in full (rest from reference TRBV11-1 and TRBJ2-1): EAEVAQSPRYKITEKSQAVAFWCDPISGHATLYWYRQILGQGPELLVQFQDESVVDDSQLPKDRFSAERLKGVDSTLKIQPAELGDSAMYLCASSFQGSLDNEQLFGPGTRLTVL.

This clonotype appeared a single time. With a much larger clone just one base away, this may be a read error. The chain couples TRBV5-1 to TRBJ2-3; D is undetermined. The germline V and J ends were trimmed by 0 bases and 5 bases, with 13 bases remaining between them. CDR1 and CDR2 from the germline V gene are SGHRS and YFSETQ. This CDR3 comprises 15 residues. Here the CDR3 DNA reads TGCGCCAGCAGCTTGGGTGGCGAGGAGATAGATACGCAGTATTTT. Translated, it gives CASSLGGEEIDTQYF.

Concerning this clonotype itself: No conserved phenylalanine or tryptophan is present at the end of the CDR3, so a read error is the likely explanation. It is unclear where the CDR3 begins or ends on the DNA, so no DNA is shown, and the CDR3 is as TCRdb lists it. This rearrangement joins TRBV6-5 to TRBJ2-7; the table's D call, TRBD2, was not checked against the DNA. From its first to its last residue, the CDR3 has 13 amino acids. Germline loops: CDR1 MNHEY, CDR2 SVGAGI. The CDR3 loop reads CASIGLVGGEQYS.

This clonotype showed up just once. The junction differs from germline at one of its ends, possibly a read error. The J gene is TRBJ2-7, the V gene TRBV11-2; 9 positions agree with TRBD1. Germline values: CDR1 SGHAT, CDR2 FQNNGV. This CDR3 has 15 residues. CDR3 nucleotide sequence: TGTGCTAGCAGCTCACGATGGACAGGGGAAAACGACCAGTATTTC. Protein sequence: CASSSRWTGENDQYF.

Remarks on this clonotype: At one end the junction does not follow the germline gene, possibly because of a read error. CDR3 coding DNA: TGTGCCATCAGTTTAGATCGGCGAGATTTACAGTTCTTC. Protein product: CAISLDRRDLQFF. The V and J genes are TRBV12-3 or TRBV12-4 and TRBJ2-1; D is unresolved. This CDR3 spans 13 amino acids.

Concerning this clonotype itself: Given the absence of the conserved phenylalanine or tryptophan at the CDR3 end, a read error is likely. The rearrangement joins TRBV29-1 to TRBJ1-1; D may be TRBD1 (6 bases). The CDR3 has 15 amino acids. With 1 base removed from V and 10 bases from J, the gap between germline ends came to 22 bases. Germline loops: CDR1 SQVTM, CDR2 ANQGSEA. The DNA for the CDR3 is TGCAGCGTTGAAGTTTGGGGGGCTAGTAACATTGGAGCTTTCTTA. Translated: CSVEVWGASNIGAFL.

Remarks on this clonotype: Since a much larger clone is just one base distant, this may be a read error. This sequence joins TRBV7-9 and TRBJ2-3; 10 nucleotides align to TRBD2. Germline-derived CDR1 and CDR2 are SEHNR and FQNEAQ (reference sequence). The CDR3 runs 17 residues. The CDR3 reads CDSSLARLAGVSDTQYF. CDR3 DNA sequence: TGTGACAGCAGCTTAGCGCGGCTAGCGGGAGTCTCGGATACGCAGTATTTT. The full variable domain, completed using reference TRBV7-9 and TRBJ2-3, is DTGVSQNPRHKITKRGQNVTFRCDPISEHNRLYWYRQTLGQGPEFLTYFQNEAQLEKSRLLSDRFSAERPKGSFSTLEIQRTEQGDSAMYLCDSSLARLAGVSDTQYFGPGTRLTVL.

The chain employs TRBV4-2 and TRBJ1-1; D not certain. The CDR3 spans 14 residues. The V end was cut by 5 bases, the J end by 6 bases, with 16 bases between. The germline gives CDR1 LGHNA, CDR2 YNFKEQ. DNA for the CDR3: TGTGCCAGCAGCATAAACAAGAGAGGCGCTGAAGCTTTCTTT. Amino acid sequence: CASSINKRGAEAFF.

With respect to this clonotype: Compared with germline, one end of the junction differs, possibly owing to a read error. The chain is built from TRBV7-2 and TRBJ2-1, with TRBD2 matching over 7 bases. CDR3 length: 17 residues. Looked up from germline, CDR1 is SGHTA and CDR2 is FQGNSA. CDR3 residues: CASRGREGSGGYNDQFF. CDR3 nucleotide sequence: TGTGCCAGCAGGGGGAGGGAGGGGAGCGGAGGCTACAATGATCAGTTCTTC.